This entry lists 22 T cell receptor beta chains sequenced from one sample in a study of cytomegalovirus exposure and HLA in healthy donors. The PCR was carried out with 60 Vbeta primers and 13 Jbeta primers. The data were produced by immunoSEQ multiplex PCR, yet TCRdb's version contains in-frame clones alone and is incomplete. The repertoire consists of roughly 200,000 clones, with over 65% occurring once and the leading ten covering roughly 0.6%. The sample taken for sequencing was PBMCs. All receptors derive from a man younger than 35 in good health and CMV-seronegative.

DNA of the CDR3: TGTGCCAGCAGTTTCGGGACCCCTCGGGGGGACGGCTACACCTTC. This sequence encodes CASSFGTPRGDGYTF. V is TRBV6-5 and J is TRBJ1-2; possible D gene TRBD1, 5 bases. This CDR3 has 15 amino acids. The V end lost 4 bases, the J end lost 8 bases, and 20 bases lay between the germline ends. The germline gives CDR1 MNHEY, CDR2 SVGAGI.

V gene TRBV7-2 combines with J gene TRBJ2-2; TRBD2 matches at 7 bases. The CDR3 is 17 amino acids. After removal of 3 bases from V and 2 bases from J, the junction contained 9 bases not matched to a gene. The germline V gene encodes CDR1 SGHTA and CDR2 FQGNSA. CDR3 sequence reads: CASSFYRASGNTGELFF. CDR3 DNA sequence: TGTGCCAGCAGCTTCTATCGGGCTAGCGGCAACACCGGGGAGCTGTTTTTT.

The rearrangement joins TRBV27 to TRBJ2-1; 10 nucleotides match TRBD2. With V trimmed by 2 bases and J by 4 bases, 5 bases remained unmatched. Germline lookup yields CDR1 MNHEY and CDR2 SMNVEV (reference sequence). This CDR3 spans 16 amino acids. The CDR3 DNA reads TGTGCCAGCAGTTTAGAAGCGGGAGGGTTGTACAATGAGCAGTTCTTC. It translates to CASSLEAGGLYNEQFF.

The chain couples TRBV27 to TRBJ2-7; weak D call: TRBD1 (6 bases). From germline, CDR1 is MNHEY and CDR2 SMNVEV (reference sequence). The CDR3 contains 13 residues. The V gene lost 9 bases and the J gene lost 2 bases, with 14 bases spanning the gap. The CDR3 nucleotides are TGTGCCAGTGCTGGGGACACAGCCTACGAGCAGTACTTC. The encoded protein is CASAGDTAYEQYF.

V is TRBV30 and J is TRBJ2-1, with D perhaps matching TRBD2 (6 bases). CDR1 is GTSNPN and CDR2 is SVGIG in the germline V gene (reference sequence). The CDR3 totals 17 residues. Trimming took off 3 bases at V and 1 base at J, with 19 bases between the two ends. CDR3 in DNA: TGTGCCTGGAGACAAGGTACGGCGGGAAGGTCCTACAATGAGCAGTTCTTC. This encodes CAWRQGTAGRSYNEQFF.

The chain joins TRBV21-1 to TRBJ2-1; the D call in the table, TRBD2, was not verified against the DNA. TRBV21-1 represents a pseudogene. The CDR3 is made up of 17 amino acids. DNA for the CDR3: TGTGCCAGCAGCAATACCCTTAGCGGGGCACCCTACAATGAGCAGTTCTTC. Protein product: CASSNTLSGAPYNEQFF.

A word on this clone: The sample holds other DNA sequences that translate to the same CDR3. This chain joins TRBV5-1 and TRBJ1-1, with a weak D call TRBD1 (6 bases). The CDR3 loop spans 16 amino acids. CDR1 is SGHRS and CDR2 is YFSETQ in the germline V gene. V dropped 4 bases and J dropped 2 bases, with 18 bases sitting between them. CDR3 in amino acids: CASSPGLGHPNTEAFF. As DNA, the CDR3 is TGCGCCAGCAGCCCCGGCCTGGGACACCCCAACACTGAAGCTTTCTTT.

J is TRBJ1-1 and V is TRBV2; 7 nucleotides agree with TRBD1. Germline CDR1 is SNHLY and CDR2 is FYNNEI. Trimming cost V 9 bases and J 7 bases; bases outside gene matches: 14. This CDR3 has 14 amino acids. The CDR3 loop is CASHRGRAGFEAFF. In DNA form, the CDR3 reads TGTGCCAGTCACAGGGGTCGGGCGGGGTTTGAAGCTTTCTTT.

The chain uses TRBV29-1 and TRBJ1-2; 8 bases map to TRBD1. CDR3 length equals 13 residues. V lost 6 bases, J lost 4 bases, and 7 bases stayed unmatched. Germline V CDR1 and CDR2: SQVTM, ANQGSEA. CDR3 bases: TGCAGCGTGATCATCCAGGGGGCCTATGGCTACACCTTC. It is translated as CSVIIQGAYGYTF.

V usage is TRBV5-1 and J usage is TRBJ2-1; D perhaps matches TRBD2 (7 bases). The CDR3 length is 15 residues. The V end was cut by 3 bases, the J end by 5 bases, with 15 bases between. Germline CDR1 SGHRS, CDR2 YFSETQ. The CDR3 sequence is CASSWRGGLDNEQFF. The CDR3 DNA sequence: TGCGCCAGCAGCTGGAGGGGGGGTTTGGACAATGAGCAGTTCTTC.

This chain links TRBV2 with TRBJ1-1, with no clear D. The germline CDR1 and CDR2 sequences are SNHLY and FYNNEI. V was cut by 7 bases and J by 3 bases, with 9 bases left in between. This CDR3 comprises 12 residues. The CDR3 bases are TGTGCCAGCATACAGACCTACACTGAAGCTTTCTTT. It translates to CASIQTYTEAFF.

This rearrangement joins TRBV10-3 to TRBJ2-1; TRBD2 matches at 14 bases. Germline V lookup: CDR1 ENHRY, CDR2 SYGVKD. The CDR3 is 16 residues long. The J segment lost 9 bases and the V segment lost 4 bases, leaving 8 bases of the junction unmatched. CDR3 residues: CAISVTSGRVGSEQFF. The CDR3 DNA is TGTGCCATCAGTGTGACTAGCGGGAGGGTGGGAAGTGAGCAGTTCTTC.

The chain uses TRBV28 and TRBJ2-1; 14 nucleotides line up with TRBD2. With 8 bases clipped from V and 10 bases from J, the junction kept 10 bases outside the gene matches. The CDR3 extends over 15 amino acids. In germline, CDR1 is MDHEN, CDR2 SYDVKM. The CDR3 DNA reads TGTGCCAGCCAAAGTGGGACTAGCGGGAGTAGGGAGCAGTTCTTC. This gives the protein CASQSGTSGSREQFF. The full variable domain, rest sourced from reference TRBV28 and TRBJ2-1, is DVKVTQSSRYLVKRTGEKVFLECVQDMDHENMFWYRQDPGLGLRLIYFSYDVKMKEKGDIPEGYSVSREKKERFSLILESASTNQTSMYLCASQSGTSGSREQFFGPGTRLTVL.

The chain is built from TRBV10-2 and TRBJ2-1; tentative D call: TRBD2 (7 bases). The V gene lost 5 bases and the J gene lost 3 bases, with 11 bases spanning the gap. From germline, CDR1 is WSHSY and CDR2 SAAADI. This CDR3 contains 14 residues. This CDR3 is CASSKGGNYNEQFF. CDR3 DNA: TGCGCCAGCAGTAAGGGGGGGAACTACAATGAGCAGTTCTTC.

This chain joins TRBV5-4 and TRBJ2-1; the match to TRBD1 covers 7 bases. The CDR3 consists of 15 residues. Germline CDR1 SGHNT, CDR2 YYREEE (reference sequence). With V trimmed by 4 bases and J by 7 bases, 11 bases remained unmatched. CDR3 DNA: TGTGCCAGCAGCCCGATGTCGGGACAGAGGAATGAGCAGTTCTTC. It is translated as CASSPMSGQRNEQFF.

Here the CDR3 DNA reads TGTGCCAGTAGGGGCCCTTACCAGCCCCAGCATTTT. This sequence encodes CASRGPYQPQHF. The rearrangement uses TRBV19 and TRBJ1-5; no reliable D call. Germline CDR1 LNHDA, CDR2 SQIVND (reference sequence). V shed 6 bases and J shed 7 bases, with 10 bases lying between them. The CDR3 runs to 12 residues.

This clone was found once. The V and J genes are TRBV29-1 and TRBJ2-2; 7 bases agree with TRBD1. Germline assignment: CDR1 SQVTM and CDR2 ANQGSEA. The V gene end was trimmed by 7 bases and the J gene end by 0 bases; junction bases not matched to a gene: 11. The CDR3 runs 16 residues. This CDR3 reads CSGRTGTAPNTGELFF. The CDR3 region has the DNA TGCAGCGGACGAACCGGGACAGCACCGAACACCGGGGAGCTGTTTTTT.

V is TRBV15 and J is TRBJ2-7; 7 bases line up with TRBD2. The V and J ends lost 3 bases and 0 bases, in that order; junction bases with no gene match: 5. In germline, CDR1 is LNHNV, CDR2 YYDKDF (reference sequence). The CDR3 consists of 15 residues. The chain's CDR3 is CATSSSVAGSYEQYF. CDR3 bases: TGTGCCACCAGCAGCAGTGTAGCGGGCTCCTACGAGCAGTACTTC.

The rearrangement links TRBV4-1 to TRBJ1-5; D gene uncertain. From germline, CDR1 is MGHRA and CDR2 YSYEKL. The CDR3 runs to 15 residues. The V end was cut by 1 base, the J end by 2 bases, with 9 bases between. The CDR3 sequence is CASSQGWQGNQPQHF. In nucleotides, the CDR3 is TGCGCCAGCAGCCAAGGCTGGCAGGGCAATCAGCCCCAGCATTTT.

The chain combines TRBV6-1 with TRBJ1-4; 7 bases align to TRBD1. This CDR3 contains 14 residues. Germline CDR1 reads MNHNS; CDR2 reads SASEGT. With V trimmed by 6 bases and J by 6 bases, 7 bases remained unmatched. This CDR3 is CASRVRGEDEKLFF. The CDR3 nucleotides are TGTGCCAGCAGGGTCAGGGGGGAAGATGAAAAACTGTTTTTT.

The chain combines TRBV6-5 with TRBJ2-2; D is unresolved. Germline-derived CDR1 and CDR2 are MNHEY and SVGAGI. The CDR3 totals 15 residues. Trimming pared 1 base from V and 1 base from J, leaving 7 bases between. CDR3 in amino acids: CASSYLLVNTGELFF. Here the CDR3 DNA reads TGTGCCAGCAGTTACTTACTGGTGAACACCGGGGAGCTGTTTTTT.

The rearrangement uses TRBV11-1 and TRBJ2-7; D might be TRBD1 (6 bases). Trimming stripped 5 bases from V and 4 bases from J, with 18 bases between. CDR3 length: 15 amino acids. Germline V gene data show CDR1 as SGHAT and CDR2 as FQDESV (reference sequence). CDR3 in amino acids: CASSPTGDTQYEQYF. Written as DNA, the CDR3 is TGTGCCAGCAGCCCCACCGGGGACACACAATACGAGCAGTACTTC.